This T cell receptor (beta chain) emerged from a study of blood T cell repertoires in COVID-19. About the research overall: Samples representing acute and convalescent COVID-19 were sourced from the United States, Italy and Spain. Nucleic acid was either cDNA or gDNA, and it came from T cells, B-cell-depleted T cells, or PBMCs.

Per the original methods: Estimates of nucleated cell counts were drawn from the amplification of reference gene primers. The protocol was immunoSEQ multiplex PCR, while the TCRdb copy is restricted to in-frame clones and leaves out a portion. The DNA gave D and trimming, while V, J and clone size come from that table. Among some 150,000 clones listed, 86% were seen once. The ends lost 5 bases at V and 2 bases at J; junction bases unmatched: 5. CDR3 length equals 15 residues. Per germline, CDR1 SGHVS and CDR2 FQNEAQ. Sequencing was done on a sample of peripheral blood. The chain carries TRBV7-8 and TRBJ1-5, with 8 bases identical to TRBD1. The receptor was derived from a man aged 70-80 years with acute or convalescent COVID-19. In nucleotides, the CDR3 is TGTGCCAGCAGCCCACGACAGGGGCGCAATCAGCCCCAGCATTTT. Its translation is CASSPRQGRNQPQHF.